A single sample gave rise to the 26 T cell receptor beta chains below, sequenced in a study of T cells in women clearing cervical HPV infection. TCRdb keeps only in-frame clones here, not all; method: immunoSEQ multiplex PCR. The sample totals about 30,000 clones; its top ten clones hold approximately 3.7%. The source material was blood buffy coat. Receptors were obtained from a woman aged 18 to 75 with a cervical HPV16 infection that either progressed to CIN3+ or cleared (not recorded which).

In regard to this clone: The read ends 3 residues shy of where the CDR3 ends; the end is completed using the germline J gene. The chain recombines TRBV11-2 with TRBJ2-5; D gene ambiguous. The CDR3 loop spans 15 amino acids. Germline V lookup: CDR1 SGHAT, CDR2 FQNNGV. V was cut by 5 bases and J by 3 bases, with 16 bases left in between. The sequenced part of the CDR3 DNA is TGTGCCAGCAGCCCACGACCCGACTGGGAAGAGACC. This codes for CASSPRPDWEET. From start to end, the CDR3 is CASSPRPDWEETQYF.

The CDR3 bases that were read are TGTGCCAGCAGCTCGGCCTACGAG. As protein: CASSSAYE. The entire CDR3 sequence reads CASSSAYEQYF. The gene calls are TRBV7-2 and TRBJ2-7; no clear D gene. The read halts 3 residues ahead of the CDR3 end, with the missing end drawn from the germline J gene. V shed 4 bases and J shed 2 bases, with 3 bases lying between them. CDR3 length: 11 residues. Per germline, CDR1 SGHTA and CDR2 FQGNSA.

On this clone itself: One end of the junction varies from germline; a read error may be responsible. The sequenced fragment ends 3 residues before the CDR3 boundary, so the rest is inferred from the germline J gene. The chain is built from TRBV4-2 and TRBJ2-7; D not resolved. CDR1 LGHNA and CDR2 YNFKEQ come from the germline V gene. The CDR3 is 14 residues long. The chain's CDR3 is CASSQDPSSYEQYF. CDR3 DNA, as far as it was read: TGCGCCAGCAGCCAAGATCCCAGCTCCTACGAG.

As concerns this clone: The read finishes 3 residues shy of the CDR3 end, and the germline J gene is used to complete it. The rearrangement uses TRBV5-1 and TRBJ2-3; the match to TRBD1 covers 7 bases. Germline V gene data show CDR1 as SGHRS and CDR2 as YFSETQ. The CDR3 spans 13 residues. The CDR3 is CASRNTGEETQYF. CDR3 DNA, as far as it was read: TGCGCCAGCAGGAATACAGGGGAAGAGACG.

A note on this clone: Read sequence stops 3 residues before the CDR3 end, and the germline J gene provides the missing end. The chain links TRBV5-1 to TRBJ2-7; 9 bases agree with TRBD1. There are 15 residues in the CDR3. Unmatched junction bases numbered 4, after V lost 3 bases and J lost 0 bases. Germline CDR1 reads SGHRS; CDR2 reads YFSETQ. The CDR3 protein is CASSYDRGSSYEQYF. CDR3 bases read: TGCGCCAGCAGCTATGACAGGGGGAGCTCCTACGAG.

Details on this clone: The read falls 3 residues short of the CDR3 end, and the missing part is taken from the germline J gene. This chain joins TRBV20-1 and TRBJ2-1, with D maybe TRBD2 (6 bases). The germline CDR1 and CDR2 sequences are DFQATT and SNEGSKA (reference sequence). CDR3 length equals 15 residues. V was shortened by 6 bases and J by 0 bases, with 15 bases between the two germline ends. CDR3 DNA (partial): TGCAGTGCCCAGCCTGCGGGGAGCTCCTACAATGAG. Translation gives CSAQPAGSSYNE. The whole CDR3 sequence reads CSAQPAGSSYNEQFF.

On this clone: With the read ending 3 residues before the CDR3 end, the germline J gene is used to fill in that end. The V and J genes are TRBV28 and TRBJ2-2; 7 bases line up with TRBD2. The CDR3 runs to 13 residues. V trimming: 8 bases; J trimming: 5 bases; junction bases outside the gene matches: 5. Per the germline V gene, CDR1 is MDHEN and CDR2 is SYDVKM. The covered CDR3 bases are TGTGCCAGCCGGGACTACTCAACCGGGGAG. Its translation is CASRDYSTGE. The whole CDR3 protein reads CASRDYSTGELFF.

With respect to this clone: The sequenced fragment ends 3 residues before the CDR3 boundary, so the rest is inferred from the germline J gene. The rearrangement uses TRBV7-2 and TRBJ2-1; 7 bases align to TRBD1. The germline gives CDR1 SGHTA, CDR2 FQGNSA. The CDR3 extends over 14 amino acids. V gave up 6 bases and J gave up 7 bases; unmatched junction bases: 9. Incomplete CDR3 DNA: TGTGCCAGCAGTCAGCCGGGACAGTGGAATGAG. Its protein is CASSQPGQWNE. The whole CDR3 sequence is CASSQPGQWNEQFF.

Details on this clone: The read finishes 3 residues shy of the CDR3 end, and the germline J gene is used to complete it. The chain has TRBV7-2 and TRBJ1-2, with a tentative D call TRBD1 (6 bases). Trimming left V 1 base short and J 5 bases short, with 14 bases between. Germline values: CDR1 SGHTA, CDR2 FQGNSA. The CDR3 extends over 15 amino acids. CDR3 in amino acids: CASSLVPGQGYGYTF. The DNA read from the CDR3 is TGTGCCAGCAGCTTAGTCCCGGGACAAGGGTATGGC.

CDR3 in amino acids: CASSGGGPISGRGSHEQYF. CDR3 bases read: TGTGCCAGCTCCGGGGGGGGACCGATTAGCGGGAGGGGGAGCCACGAG. The V and J genes are TRBV18 and TRBJ2-7; 11 bases map to TRBD2. With the read ending 3 residues before the CDR3 end, the germline J gene is used to fill in that end. Germline CDR1 is KGHSH and CDR2 is LQKENI. This CDR3 is built from 19 residues. Trimming cost V 6 bases and J 5 bases; bases outside gene matches: 21. Looking up the rest from reference TRBV18 and TRBJ2-7 gives the full variable domain: NAGVMQNPRHLVRRRGQEARLRCSPMKGHSHVYWYRQLPEEGLKFMVYLQKENIIDESGMPKERFSAEFPKEGPSILRIQQVVRGDSAAYFCASSGGGPISGRGSHEQYFGPGTRLTVT.

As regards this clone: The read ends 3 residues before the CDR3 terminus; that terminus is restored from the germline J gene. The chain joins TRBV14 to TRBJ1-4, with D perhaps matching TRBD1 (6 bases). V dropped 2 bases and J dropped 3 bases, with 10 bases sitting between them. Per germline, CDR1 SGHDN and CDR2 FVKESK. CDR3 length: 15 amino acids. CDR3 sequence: CASSQSGAPNEKLFF. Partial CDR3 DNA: TGTGCCAGCAGCCAATCAGGGGCCCCTAATGAAAAA.

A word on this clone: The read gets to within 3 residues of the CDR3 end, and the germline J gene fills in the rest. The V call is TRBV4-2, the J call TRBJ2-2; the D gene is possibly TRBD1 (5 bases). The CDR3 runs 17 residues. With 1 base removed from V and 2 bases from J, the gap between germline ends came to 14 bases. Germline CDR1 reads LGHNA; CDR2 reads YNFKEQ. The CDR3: CASSQAATDINTGELFF. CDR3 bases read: TGTGCCAGCAGCCAAGCAGCTACGGACATTAACACCGGGGAG.

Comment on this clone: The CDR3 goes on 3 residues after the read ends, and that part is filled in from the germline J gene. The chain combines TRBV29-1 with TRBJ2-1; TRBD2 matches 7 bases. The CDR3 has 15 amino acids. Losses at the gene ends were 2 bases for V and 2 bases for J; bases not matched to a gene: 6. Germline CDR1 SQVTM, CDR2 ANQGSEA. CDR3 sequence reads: CSVEWNLAAYNEQFF. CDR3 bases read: TGCAGCGTTGAATGGAACCTAGCGGCCTACAATGAG.

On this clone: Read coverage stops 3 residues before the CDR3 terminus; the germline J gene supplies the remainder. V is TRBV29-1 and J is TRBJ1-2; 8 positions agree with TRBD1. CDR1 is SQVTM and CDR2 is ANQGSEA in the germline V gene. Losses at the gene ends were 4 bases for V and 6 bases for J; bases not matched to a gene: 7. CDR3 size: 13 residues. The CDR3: CSVVPGQGDGYTF. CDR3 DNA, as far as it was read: TGCAGCGTTGTCCCCGGACAGGGAGATGGC.

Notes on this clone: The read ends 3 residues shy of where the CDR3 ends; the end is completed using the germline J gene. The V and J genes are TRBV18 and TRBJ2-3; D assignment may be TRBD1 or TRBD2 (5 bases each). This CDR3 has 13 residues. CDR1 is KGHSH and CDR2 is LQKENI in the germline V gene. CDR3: CASSPEGSQPQYF. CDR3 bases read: TGTGCCAGCTCACCAGAGGGGAGTCAGCCG. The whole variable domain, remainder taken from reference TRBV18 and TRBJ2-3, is NAGVMQNPRHLVRRRGQEARLRCSPMKGHSHVYWYRQLPEEGLKFMVYLQKENIIDESGMPKERFSAEFPKEGPSILRIQQVVRGDSAAYFCASSPEGSQPQYFGPGTRLTVL.

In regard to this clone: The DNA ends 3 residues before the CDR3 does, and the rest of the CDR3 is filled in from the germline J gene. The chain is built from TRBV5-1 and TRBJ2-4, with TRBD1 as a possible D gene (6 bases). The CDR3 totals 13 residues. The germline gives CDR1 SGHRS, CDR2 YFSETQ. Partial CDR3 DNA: TGCGCCAGCAGCTTGGAGGGGGTAGATGGT. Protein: CASSLEGVDG. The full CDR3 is CASSLEGVDGQYF.

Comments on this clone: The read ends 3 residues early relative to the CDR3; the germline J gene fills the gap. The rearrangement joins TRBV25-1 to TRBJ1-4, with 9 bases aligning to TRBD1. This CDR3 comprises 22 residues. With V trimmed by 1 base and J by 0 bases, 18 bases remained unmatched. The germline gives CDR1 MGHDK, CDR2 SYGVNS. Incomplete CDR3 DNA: TGTGCCAGCAGTGAATCCCCCACGGGACAGGGAAGGTATAGGGCAACTAATGAAAAA. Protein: CASSESPTGQGRYRATNEK. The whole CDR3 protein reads CASSESPTGQGRYRATNEKLFF.

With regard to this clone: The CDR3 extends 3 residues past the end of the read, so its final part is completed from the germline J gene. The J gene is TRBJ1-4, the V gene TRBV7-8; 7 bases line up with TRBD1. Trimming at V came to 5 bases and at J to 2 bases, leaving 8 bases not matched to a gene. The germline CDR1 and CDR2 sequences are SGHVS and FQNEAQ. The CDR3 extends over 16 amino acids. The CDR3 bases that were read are TGTGCCAGCAGCCAAGACAGGGTGACGACTAATGAAAAA. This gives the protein CASSQDRVTTNEK. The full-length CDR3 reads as CASSQDRVTTNEKLFF.

The CDR3 region is CASSLTQGGQPQHF. The DNA read from the CDR3 is TGTGCCAGCAGTCTTACCCAGGGAGGTCAGCCC. This chain uses TRBV2 with TRBJ1-5; possible D gene TRBD1, 5 bases. Read sequence stops 3 residues before the CDR3 end, and the germline J gene provides the missing end. Trimming removed 5 bases from V and 6 bases from J, with 14 bases in between. The CDR3 sequence is 14 residues long. Germline-derived CDR1 and CDR2 are SNHLY and FYNNEI.

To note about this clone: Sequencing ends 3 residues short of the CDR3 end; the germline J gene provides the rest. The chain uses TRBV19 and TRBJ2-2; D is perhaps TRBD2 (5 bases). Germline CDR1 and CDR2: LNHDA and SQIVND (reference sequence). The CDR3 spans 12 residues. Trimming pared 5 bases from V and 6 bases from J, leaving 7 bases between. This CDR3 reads CASSPGAGELFF. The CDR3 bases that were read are TGTGCCAGTAGTCCCGGGGCCGGGGAG. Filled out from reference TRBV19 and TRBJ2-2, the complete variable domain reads DGGITQSPKYLFRKEGQNVTLSCEQNLNHDAMYWYRQDPGQGLRLIYYSQIVNDFQKGDIAEGYSVSREKKESFPLTVTSAQKNPTAFYLCASSPGAGELFFGEGSRLTVL.

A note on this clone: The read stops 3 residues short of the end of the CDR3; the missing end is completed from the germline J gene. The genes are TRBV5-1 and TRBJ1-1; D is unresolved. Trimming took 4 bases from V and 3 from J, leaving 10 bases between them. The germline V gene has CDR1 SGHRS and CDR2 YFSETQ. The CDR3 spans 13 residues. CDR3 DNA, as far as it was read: TGCGCCAGCAGCGTCCACAGTGACACTGAA. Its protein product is CASSVHSDTE. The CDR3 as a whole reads CASSVHSDTEAFF. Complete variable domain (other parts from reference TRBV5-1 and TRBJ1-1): KAGVTQTPRYLIKTRGQQVTLSCSPISGHRSVSWYQQTPGQGLQFLFEYFSETQRNKGNFPGRFSGRQFSNSRSEMNVSTLELGDSALYLCASSVHSDTEAFFGQGTRLTVV.

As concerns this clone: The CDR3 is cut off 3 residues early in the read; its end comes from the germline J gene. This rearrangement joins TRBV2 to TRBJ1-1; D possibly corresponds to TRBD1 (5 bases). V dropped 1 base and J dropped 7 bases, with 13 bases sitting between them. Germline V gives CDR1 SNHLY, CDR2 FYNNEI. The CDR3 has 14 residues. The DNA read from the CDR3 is TGTGCCAGCAGTGAAGTGGCAGGGTTGGTTGAA. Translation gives CASSEVAGLVE. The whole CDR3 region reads CASSEVAGLVEAFF.

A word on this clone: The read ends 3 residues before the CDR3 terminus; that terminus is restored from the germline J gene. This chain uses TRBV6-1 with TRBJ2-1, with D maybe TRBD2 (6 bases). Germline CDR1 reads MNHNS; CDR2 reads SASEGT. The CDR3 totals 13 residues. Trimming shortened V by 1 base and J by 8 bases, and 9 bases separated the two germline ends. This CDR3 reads CASSEVTGDEQFF. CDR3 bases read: TGTGCCAGCAGTGAAGTAACGGGGGATGAG.

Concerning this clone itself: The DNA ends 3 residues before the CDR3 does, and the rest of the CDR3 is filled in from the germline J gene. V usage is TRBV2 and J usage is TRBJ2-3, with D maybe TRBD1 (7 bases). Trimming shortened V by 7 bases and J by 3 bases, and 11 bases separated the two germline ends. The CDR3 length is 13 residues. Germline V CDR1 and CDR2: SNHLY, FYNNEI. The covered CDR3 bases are TGTGCCAGCACGACAGGGAGGACAGATACG. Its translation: CASTTGRTDT. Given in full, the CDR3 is CASTTGRTDTQYF.

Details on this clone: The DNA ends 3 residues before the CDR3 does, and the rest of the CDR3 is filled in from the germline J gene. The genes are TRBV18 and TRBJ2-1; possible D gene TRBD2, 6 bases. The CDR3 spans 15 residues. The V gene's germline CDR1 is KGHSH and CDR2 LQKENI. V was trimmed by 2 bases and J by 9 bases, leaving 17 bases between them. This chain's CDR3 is CASSPSGQGVSEQFF. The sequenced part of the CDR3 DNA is TGTGCCAGCTCACCAAGCGGGCAGGGTGTTAGTGAG. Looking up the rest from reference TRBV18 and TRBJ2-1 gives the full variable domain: NAGVMQNPRHLVRRRGQEARLRCSPMKGHSHVYWYRQLPEEGLKFMVYLQKENIIDESGMPKERFSAEFPKEGPSILRIQQVVRGDSAAYFCASSPSGQGVSEQFFGPGTRLTVL.

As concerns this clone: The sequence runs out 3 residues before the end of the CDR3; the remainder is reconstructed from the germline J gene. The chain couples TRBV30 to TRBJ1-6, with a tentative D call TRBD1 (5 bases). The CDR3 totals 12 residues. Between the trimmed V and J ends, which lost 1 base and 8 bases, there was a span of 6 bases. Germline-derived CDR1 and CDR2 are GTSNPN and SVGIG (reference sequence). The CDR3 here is CAWSGGDSPLHF. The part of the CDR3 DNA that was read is TGTGCCTGGAGTGGAGGGGATTCACCC.